This TCR beta chain originates from a study of blood T cells in healthy people across ages. Overall study results and limits: More naive CD4+ cells and higher diversity marked long-lived donors relative to aged donors.

Notes on this clonotype: Its target is unknown. The DNA is omitted, as the CDR3 cannot be located on it reliably, and the CDR3 follows TCRdb's listing.

Germline CDR1 is SQVTM and CDR2 is ANQGSEA. From its first to its last residue, the CDR3 has 14 amino acids. Sample-barcoded 5' priming and a J-beta primer mix drove a second PCR of roughly 7 to 11 cycles. Tagging of each cDNA molecule was performed by a template-switch adaptor with 12 random nucleotides. One entry per CDR3 protein, called by TCRdb with MiXCR from the 5' RACE reads. This table has 720,000 or so distinct CDR3 sequences, 40% to 50% appearing once. The source material was blood. This TCR was recovered from a man at least 80 years old in good health. The chain couples TRBV29-1 to TRBJ2-1; the table's D gene call, TRBD2, was not cross checked with the DNA. CDR3 loop: CSVVGSGSANELFF.